These 13 T cell receptor beta chains were sequenced from one sample in a study of technical replicates of blood from a few donors (dated by TCRdb to the late 2010s). The library was generated by the immunoSEQ multiplex PCR assay. TCRdb retrieved this table from immuneACCESS and kept in-frame rearrangements only. Not all clones are present; in checked studies, unresolved V genes account for under half, and no reason is known for the remainder. This sample lists over 70,000 clones; roughly 96% were detected once. The ten largest clones add up to 0.2% of the sample. Sequenced: T cells isolated from PBMCs. These receptors originate from a human donor in good health.

The chain employs TRBV11-2 and TRBJ2-3; possibly TRBD1 for D (6 bases). CDR1 and CDR2 from the germline V gene are SGHAT and FQNNGV. CDR3 size: 12 residues. V was shortened by 5 bases and J by 4 bases, with 7 bases between the two germline ends. The CDR3: CASSEGADTQYF. CDR3 DNA sequence: TGTGCCAGCAGCGAGGGGGCAGATACGCAGTATTTT.

V is TRBV28 and J is TRBJ2-2, with 7 bases identical to TRBD2. The CDR3 has 16 residues. Germline CDR1 is MDHEN and CDR2 is SYDVKM. The V segment lost 7 bases and the J segment 1 base; nucleotides outside the gene matches: 9. The DNA of the CDR3 is TGTGCCAGCATGGGAGGGGACGGTGGGAACACCGGGGAGCTGTTTTTT. Its translation: CASMGGDGGNTGELFF.

The chain has TRBV5-4 and TRBJ2-2; no clear D gene. Germline V gives CDR1 SGHNT, CDR2 YYREEE (reference sequence). The V end was cut by 4 bases, the J end by 0 bases, with 10 bases between. The CDR3 extends over 15 amino acids. CDR3: CASSLPLTNTGELFF. CDR3 nucleotide sequence: TGTGCCAGCAGCCTACCCCTCACGAACACCGGGGAGCTGTTTTTT.

The rearrangement links TRBV11-3 to TRBJ2-3, with D perhaps TRBD1 (5 bases). V lost 3 bases and J lost 4, with 8 bases in between. Germline V lookup: CDR1 SGHNT, CDR2 YENEEA. This CDR3 contains 13 residues. The CDR3 sequence: CASSFDSPDTQYF. The CDR3 nucleotides read TGTGCCAGCAGCTTCGACAGCCCAGATACGCAGTATTTT.

This sequence joins TRBV1 and TRBJ2-7; the D segment call TRBD1 is taken from the table without a DNA check. TRBV1 represents a pseudogene. The CDR3 length is 18 residues. The CDR3 sequence: CTSSQEYLVGTALSEQYF. The CDR3 DNA reads as TGCACCAGCAGCCAAGAATATTTAGTAGGGACAGCTCTTAGCGAGCAGTACTTC.

The chain couples TRBV15 to TRBJ1-1, with D unresolved. Germline assignment: CDR1 LNHNV and CDR2 YYDKDF (reference sequence). Trimming removed 1 base from V and 1 base from J, with 4 bases in between. The CDR3 is made up of 13 amino acids. This CDR3 reads CATSRAGNTEAFF. The CDR3 DNA reads TGTGCCACCAGCAGAGCCGGGAACACTGAAGCTTTCTTT.

The chain recombines TRBV4-1 with TRBJ2-5; 10 nucleotides agree with TRBD2. Germline V gene data show CDR1 as MGHRA and CDR2 as YSYEKL. J lost 5 bases, V lost 3 bases, and 9 bases had no gene match. The CDR3 has 16 residues. The CDR3 protein is CASSQDAGGLAETQYF. CDR3 DNA: TGCGCCAGCAGCCAGGATGCTGGGGGACTAGCGGAGACCCAGTACTTC.

This clone has only one observation. The rearrangement uses TRBV7-6 and TRBJ1-6; 7 nucleotides line up with TRBD1. V shed 6 bases, J shed 9 bases, and the junction held 8 bases outside the gene matches. The CDR3 covers 14 residues. Germline V lookup: CDR1 SGHVS, CDR2 FNYEAQ. The CDR3 reads CASSKGQRGSPLHF. Written as DNA, the CDR3 is TGTGCCAGCAGTAAGGGACAGAGAGGTTCACCCCTCCACTTT.

The chain carries TRBV18 and TRBJ1-1, with D hard to call. The CDR3 has 15 residues. The V gene's germline CDR1 is KGHSH and CDR2 LQKENI. V shed 1 base and J shed 0 bases, with 9 bases lying between them. CDR3 nucleotide sequence: TGTGCCAGCTCACCACGGTGGGCGATGAACACTGAAGCTTTCTTT. It codes for CASSPRWAMNTEAFF.

V usage is TRBV9 and J usage is TRBJ2-7, with a tentative D call TRBD1 (6 bases). This CDR3 has 17 amino acids. Germline V CDR1 and CDR2: SGDLS, YYNGEE. The germline V and J ends were trimmed by 4 bases and 3 bases, with 23 bases remaining between them. In DNA form, the CDR3 reads TGTGCCAGCAGCTTGACCCCTGAAGGACAGACAGACTACGAGCAGTACTTC. Translation: CASSLTPEGQTDYEQYF.

The rearrangement uses TRBV6-4 and TRBJ1-3; TRBD1 is a possible D gene (6 bases). Trimming pared 9 bases from V and 2 bases from J, leaving 17 bases between. The CDR3 has 15 amino acids. Germline CDR1 MRHNA, CDR2 SNTAGT. The CDR3: CARIDRLEPGNTIYF. For the CDR3, the DNA is TGTGCCAGAATCGACAGGCTGGAGCCTGGAAACACCATATATTTT.

About this clone: Distinct nucleotide sequences in the sample also encode this CDR3. This chain uses TRBV15 with TRBJ1-5, with 7 bases lining up with TRBD1. Germline CDR1 reads LNHNV; CDR2 reads YYDKDF (reference sequence). The trim removed 1 base at V and 4 bases at J, leaving 1 base unmatched. The CDR3 spans 14 residues. The CDR3 here is CATSRGQGNQPQHF. The CDR3 bases are TGTGCCACCAGCAGAGGACAGGGTAATCAGCCCCAGCATTTT.

J is TRBJ2-5 and V is TRBV27, with 7 bases lining up with TRBD1. With V trimmed by 5 bases and J by 2 bases, 11 bases remained unmatched. CDR1 and CDR2 (germline): MNHEY, SMNVEV (reference sequence). The CDR3 is 16 residues long. CDR3 sequence: CASSPLSTGSQETQYF. The CDR3 DNA is TGTGCCAGCAGTCCGCTTTCGACAGGGTCTCAAGAGACCCAGTACTTC.